Presented here are 23 T cell receptor beta chains from one specimen sequenced in a study of blood T cell repertoires in COVID-19. Repertoires were generated with immunoSEQ multiplex PCR, while TCRdb's copy carries only in-frame clones and drops some. The sample records about 88,000 clones, about 90% being singletons. Sequencing was performed on peripheral blood. The receptors stem from a male donor with acute or convalescent COVID-19.

V gene TRBV30 combines with J gene TRBJ1-4; no clear D. CDR1 is GTSNPN, CDR2 SVGIG, per germline (reference sequence). The CDR3 contains 12 residues. V was pared by 3 bases and J by 8 bases, with 10 bases between. The CDR3 sequence is CAWSPFGEKLFF. The DNA of the CDR3 is TGTGCCTGGAGCCCCTTCGGGGAAAAACTGTTTTTT.

This chain links TRBV24-1 with TRBJ1-1; a possible D gene is TRBD1 (5 bases). CDR1 and CDR2 (germline): KGHDR, SFDVKD. V was pared by 7 bases and J by 5 bases, with 13 bases between. This CDR3 comprises 13 residues. The CDR3 spells CATRERGGTEAFF. Here the CDR3 DNA reads TGTGCCACCAGGGAAAGGGGAGGGACTGAAGCTTTCTTT.

V usage is TRBV6-5 and J usage is TRBJ1-4, with D tentatively TRBD1 (5 bases). V lost 4 bases and J lost 0, with 12 bases in between. Germline lookup yields CDR1 MNHEY and CDR2 SVGAGI. The CDR3 contains 16 residues. CDR3 sequence reads: CASSFGDRTTNEKLFF. Written as DNA, the CDR3 is TGTGCCAGCAGTTTCGGTGACAGAACAACTAATGAAAAACTGTTTTTT.

This chain joins TRBV27 and TRBJ1-6, with TRBD1 matching 9 bases. The V segment lost 5 bases and the J segment 1 base; nucleotides outside the gene matches: 6. Germline CDR1 and CDR2: MNHEY and SMNVEV (reference sequence). The CDR3 is made up of 17 amino acids. CDR3: CASSRKQGASYNSPLHF. The CDR3 DNA follows: TGTGCCAGCAGTCGGAAACAGGGGGCGTCCTATAATTCACCCCTCCACTTT.

This clone was seen just once. The chain joins TRBV24-1 to TRBJ1-5, with TRBD1 matching 9 bases. Germline CDR1 and CDR2: KGHDR and SFDVKD. This CDR3 is built from 14 residues. V lost 9 bases and J lost 3; bases outside the gene matches: 5. The chain's CDR3 is CATGGTGNNQPQHF. In DNA, the CDR3 is TGTGCCACCGGCGGGACAGGGAACAATCAGCCCCAGCATTTT.

The chain joins TRBV5-6 to TRBJ1-2, with TRBD1 identical over 8 bases. Germline CDR1 reads SGHDT; CDR2 reads YYEEEE. The V segment lost 4 bases and the J segment 4 bases; nucleotides outside the gene matches: 15. The CDR3 runs to 17 residues. CDR3: CASSRSRDRRWAYGYTF. CDR3 nucleotides: TGTGCCAGCAGCCGATCCCGGGACAGGAGGTGGGCCTATGGCTACACCTTC.

This chain uses TRBV6-5 with TRBJ1-1; D perhaps matches TRBD1 (5 bases). With 10 bases removed from V and 3 bases from J, the gap between germline ends came to 12 bases. The CDR3 spans 12 residues. CDR1 is MNHEY, CDR2 SVGAGI, per germline. The CDR3: CATLKTDTEAFF. DNA of the CDR3: TGTGCCACCTTGAAGACAGACACTGAAGCTTTCTTT.

This sequence joins TRBV28 and TRBJ1-2, with unresolved D. Germline V gene data show CDR1 as MDHEN and CDR2 as SYDVKM. The CDR3 runs 14 residues. Trimming took off 4 bases at V and 7 bases at J, with 16 bases between the two ends. The CDR3 sequence: CASSSYPTKAGYTF. Here the CDR3 DNA reads TGTGCCAGCAGTTCCTATCCGACAAAGGCTGGCTACACCTTC.

The V gene is TRBV27, the J gene TRBJ1-1, with 8 bases aligning to TRBD1. The CDR3 is 15 residues long. In germline, CDR1 is MNHEY, CDR2 SMNVEV (reference sequence). The junction had 4 bases not matched to a gene; V was cut back by 1 base and J by 3 bases. This CDR3 reads CASSLFGQGDTEAFF. In DNA form, the CDR3 reads TGTGCCAGCAGTTTATTCGGACAGGGAGACACTGAAGCTTTCTTT.

The sample holds one count of this clone. This chain connects TRBV10-3 to TRBJ1-1; 7 bases match TRBD1. The CDR3 is made up of 12 amino acids. Germline assignment: CDR1 ENHRY and CDR2 SYGVKD. V lost 9 bases to trimming and J lost 1 base; unmatched junction nucleotides: 2. The CDR3 DNA reads TGTGCCATTGGACAGGAGAACACTGAAGCTTTCTTT. This translates into CAIGQENTEAFF.

The rearrangement uses TRBV10-2 and TRBJ2-5, with 7 bases identical to TRBD2. Germline assignment: CDR1 WSHSY and CDR2 SAAADI. This CDR3 comprises 15 residues. J was trimmed by 4 bases and V by 6 bases; bases with no gene match: 11. CDR3 sequence: CASRRGAGLLETQYF. The CDR3 DNA reads TGCGCCAGCAGGAGGGGAGCGGGACTTTTAGAGACCCAGTACTTC.

The J gene is TRBJ1-5, the V gene TRBV7-2; D call uncertain. Trimming shortened V by 7 bases and J by 0 bases, and 13 bases separated the two germline ends. Germline CDR1 is SGHTA and CDR2 is FQGNSA. This CDR3 is built from 15 residues. CDR3 DNA sequence: TGTGCCAGCACCGCATACTCTGGTAGCAATCAGCCCCAGCATTTT. Its protein is CASTAYSGSNQPQHF.

The gene calls are TRBV5-8 and TRBJ2-1; TRBD1 matches 10 bases. The CDR3 has 16 residues. Germline lookup yields CDR1 SGHTS and CDR2 YDEGEE. V shed 0 bases and J 1 base; nucleotides not matched to a gene: 1. The chain's CDR3 is CASSLEGQGSYNEQFF. In DNA, the CDR3 is TGTGCCAGCAGCTTGGAGGGACAGGGGTCCTACAATGAGCAGTTCTTC.

The chain carries TRBV6-1 and TRBJ2-7, with 9 bases that match TRBD1. After removal of 0 bases from V and 0 bases from J, the junction contained 3 bases not matched to a gene. Germline CDR1 reads MNHNS; CDR2 reads SASEGT. The CDR3 has 16 residues. CDR3 DNA sequence: TGTGCCAGCAGTGAAGCGCCGACAGGGGGCTCCTACGAGCAGTACTTC. Residues: CASSEAPTGGSYEQYF.

The rearrangement joins TRBV11-2 to TRBJ2-2; D is uncertain. V gave up 8 bases and J gave up 1 base, with 8 bases separating them. The CDR3 runs 13 residues. Germline V gene lookup returns CDR1 SGHAT and CDR2 FQNNGV. The DNA for the CDR3 is TGTGCCAGCCCAAACTGGAACACCGGGGAGCTGTTTTTT. Its protein is CASPNWNTGELFF.

V and J are TRBV24-1 and TRBJ1-1; perhaps TRBD1 as D (6 bases). The CDR3 is 16 amino acids. The V and J ends lost 8 bases and 3 bases respectively, with 21 bases between them. Germline CDR1 KGHDR, CDR2 SFDVKD. The CDR3 reads CATTVPRWGGHTEAFF. DNA of the CDR3: TGTGCCACCACCGTCCCCAGGTGGGGGGGCCACACTGAAGCTTTCTTT.

The chain joins TRBV2 to TRBJ1-6, with 10 nucleotides matching TRBD1. Trimming took 6 bases from V and 9 from J; bases not matched to a gene: 11. CDR3 length: 16 residues. Germline V lookup: CDR1 SNHLY, CDR2 FYNNEI. CDR3 sequence: CASRRDRGAPSSPLHF. The DNA of the CDR3 is TGTGCCAGCAGGCGGGACAGGGGCGCCCCCAGTTCACCCCTCCACTTT. Complete variable domain (other parts from reference TRBV2 and TRBJ1-6): EPEVTQTPSHQVTQMGQEVILRCVPISNHLYFYWYRQILGQKVEFLVSFYNNEISEKSEIFDDQFSVERPDGSNFTLKIRSTKLEDSAMYFCASRRDRGAPSSPLHFGNGTRLTVT.

The chain combines TRBV5-1 with TRBJ2-3; 8 nucleotides match TRBD2. CDR1 is SGHRS, CDR2 YFSETQ, per germline. CDR3 length equals 16 residues. V shed 4 bases and J 2 bases; nucleotides not matched to a gene: 9. The CDR3, as DNA: TGCGCCAGCAGCCTTAGCGGGGCTCGTGACACAGATACGCAGTATTTT. It yields the protein CASSLSGARDTDTQYF.

This clone was recorded once. This chain uses TRBV2 with TRBJ1-2; TRBD1 matches at 8 bases. This CDR3 is built from 13 residues. Germline assignment: CDR1 SNHLY and CDR2 FYNNEI. After removal of 4 bases from V and 6 bases from J, the junction contained 4 bases not matched to a gene. The CDR3 bases are TGTGCCAGCAGTGCCTCGGACAGGGATGGCTACACCTTC. Translating it yields CASSASDRDGYTF.

V and J are TRBV10-2 and TRBJ1-5; TRBD1 matches at 7 bases. Germline assignment: CDR1 WSHSY and CDR2 SAAADI. V was clipped by 4 bases and J by 6 bases; unmatched bases: 15. The CDR3 spans 17 residues. CDR3 bases: TGCGCCAGCAGTGGGAGTTTTATCACAGGGGAAAGTCAGCCCCAGCATTTT. Amino acid sequence: CASSGSFITGESQPQHF.

With regard to this clone: The sample holds other DNA sequences that translate to the same CDR3. This chain connects TRBV6-5 to TRBJ1-5, with TRBD1 identical over 7 bases. With 9 bases clipped from V and 2 bases from J, the junction kept 1 base outside the gene matches. Germline loops: CDR1 MNHEY, CDR2 SVGAGI. The CDR3 consists of 12 residues. The CDR3 nucleotides read TGTGCCAGTGGACAGGGCAATCAGCCCCAGCATTTT. This translates into CASGQGNQPQHF.

The V gene is TRBV5-6, the J gene TRBJ2-3; 14 bases match TRBD2. Germline assignment: CDR1 SGHDT and CDR2 YYEEEE. V gave up 2 bases and J gave up 1 base; unmatched junction bases: 6. CDR3 length: 18 residues. CDR3 sequence: CASSLGLAGGRGTDTQYF. The CDR3 DNA reads TGTGCCAGCAGCTTAGGACTAGCGGGGGGACGGGGCACAGATACGCAGTATTTT.

The chain carries TRBV28 and TRBJ2-1; possible D gene TRBD1, 5 bases. The germline V gene has CDR1 MDHEN and CDR2 SYDVKM. Trimming removed 2 bases at V and 3 bases at J, with 11 bases between. The CDR3 length is 15 residues. The CDR3 is CASSLGARRYNEQFF. CDR3 bases: TGTGCCAGCAGTTTAGGGGCCAGGCGCTACAATGAGCAGTTCTTC.